The 7 T cell receptor beta chains in this list originate from one sample, sequenced in a study of cytomegalovirus exposure and HLA in healthy donors. The PCR was carried out with 60 Vbeta primers and 13 Jbeta primers. The assay was immunoSEQ multiplex PCR, and TCRdb's table has in-frame clones only and misses some. The sample lists around 150,000 clones, roughly four fifths occurring once. The sequenced sample consisted of PBMCs. The receptor set was obtained from a man between 25 and 39 years old in good health and CMV-seropositive.

This clone has more than one count but fewer than ten. The rearrangement links TRBV2 to TRBJ2-7; 10 nucleotides align to TRBD1. J gave up 5 bases and V 7 bases, and 11 bases lay outside the gene matches. CDR3 size: 15 residues. In germline, CDR1 is SNHLY, CDR2 FYNNEI. CDR3 sequence reads: CASTWMGQGLHEQYF. The CDR3 nucleotides read TGTGCCAGCACCTGGATGGGACAGGGGCTCCACGAGCAGTACTTC.

The chain uses TRBV29-1 and TRBJ2-7, with 8 bases matching TRBD2. The germline CDR1 and CDR2 sequences are SQVTM and ANQGSEA. The length of the CDR3 is 14 residues. J gave up 2 bases and V 3 bases, and 6 bases lay outside the gene matches. CDR3 sequence (DNA): TGCAGCGTTGAGTCTAGCGGGTATACCTACGAGCAGTACTTC. Translating it yields CSVESSGYTYEQYF.

J is TRBJ2-1 and V is TRBV7-9; D is ambiguous. Germline V lookup: CDR1 SEHNR, CDR2 FQNEAQ (reference sequence). Trimming removed 5 bases at V and 9 bases at J, with 17 bases between. The CDR3 extends over 14 amino acids. In nucleotides, the CDR3 is TGTGCCAGCAGCCGGCTTGTGGGCGTAGGTGAGCAGTTCTTC. This gives the protein CASSRLVGVGEQFF.

The V and J genes are TRBV6-6 and TRBJ2-3, with TRBD2 identical over 16 bases. Germline CDR1 is MNHNY and CDR2 is SVGAGI (reference sequence). J lost 3 bases, V lost 5 bases, and 2 bases had no gene match. This CDR3 has 16 amino acids. CDR3 nucleotides: TGTGCCAGCAGTGGGACTAGCGGGGGGGGGACAGATACGCAGTATTTT. Its protein product is CASSGTSGGGTDTQYF.

The CDR3 DNA sequence: TGTGCCAGCAGAACTAGCGGGAGGTACAATGAGCAGTTCTTC. Its protein product is CASRTSGRYNEQFF. V is TRBV5-6 and J is TRBJ2-1, with TRBD2 matching over 12 bases. The germline V gene has CDR1 SGHDT and CDR2 YYEEEE. The CDR3 is made up of 14 amino acids. J was trimmed by 4 bases and V by 5 bases; bases with no gene match: 1.

This chain connects TRBV7-2 to TRBJ2-1; 7 positions match TRBD1. CDR1 and CDR2 (germline): SGHTA, FQGNSA. This CDR3 contains 15 residues. The trim removed 1 base at V and 3 bases at J, leaving 3 bases unmatched. The CDR3 spells CASSLGTGLYNEQFF. The CDR3 bases are TGTGCCAGCAGCTTAGGGACAGGACTCTACAATGAGCAGTTCTTC.

The chain uses TRBV28 and TRBJ1-1; tentatively, D is TRBD1 (5 bases). The CDR3 length is 13 residues. The germline CDR1 and CDR2 sequences are MDHEN and SYDVKM. The V gene lost 6 bases and the J gene lost 6 bases, with 14 bases spanning the gap. The CDR3 reads CASSPRGGAEAFF. CDR3 DNA sequence: TGTGCCAGCAGCCCCCGCGGGGGGGCTGAAGCTTTCTTT.